A selection of T cell receptor beta chains follows, all from one sample in a study of blood T cells in healthy people across ages. TCRdb used MiXCR to reprocess the 5' RACE reads, holding one entry per CDR3 protein. The sample consists of fewer than 700,000 distinct CDR3 sequences, 47% of them appearing once. The sample consisted of blood. These TCRs come from an elderly man in good health. CDR3s include the opening cysteine and the closing phenylalanine or tryptophan.

v_gene,j_gene,len,CDR3aa
TRBV6-6,TRBJ1-1,17,CASNQQGLTRSNTEAFF
TRBV10-3,TRBJ2-3,15,CAISLGQAFTDTQYF
TRBV15,TRBJ2-1,16,CATSRGVGLTPNEQFF
TRBV5-1,TRBJ2-5,14,CASSLGTGGETQYF
TRBV5-1,TRBJ2-5,15,CASSLEVAPVGPQYF
TRBV7-2,TRBJ2-6,15,CASSLGGEGANVLTF
TRBV7-9,TRBJ2-7,13,CASSLASNYEQYF
TRBV9,TRBJ2-1,16,CASSPHSGGAGDEQFF
TRBV4-3,TRBJ2-1,16,CASSQDHRLAYNEQFF
TRBV4-3,TRBJ2-1,16,CASSQDGRAWYNEQFF
TRBV20-1,TRBJ1-1,14,CSAPRDRDGTEAFF
TRBV3-1,TRBJ2-7,12,CASSQSKYEQYF
TRBV27,.,14,CASSKKTGRYEQYF
TRBV29-1,TRBJ2-3,15,CSVEVSGTSTDTQYF